One sample yielded the 28 T cell receptor beta chains listed below, sequenced in a study of blood T cells in healthy people across ages. A second PCR, run for roughly 7 to 11 cycles, used a sample-barcoded 5' primer plus a J-beta primer mix. Using its own MiXCR run on the 5' RACE reads, TCRdb lists one record per CDR3 protein. The table lists about 1.6 million distinct CDR3 sequences, about 31% of them singletons. Sequencing was done on a sample of blood. The receptors come from a woman aged 30 to 39 in good health.

This chain joins TRBV6-2 or TRBV6-3 and TRBJ1-1, with D possibly matching TRBD1 (6 bases). There are 15 residues in the CDR3. Germline CDR1 is MNHEY and CDR2 is SVGEGT. V shed 2 bases and J shed 0 bases, with 10 bases lying between them. The CDR3 DNA sequence: TGTGCCAGCAGTTACAGAGCAGGGGTGAACACTGAAGCTTTCTTT. The encoded protein is CASSYRAGVNTEAFF.

This chain uses TRBV10-3 with TRBJ2-2; TRBD1 aligns across 7 bases. Germline V gene sequence: CDR1 ENHRY, CDR2 SYGVKD. The length of the CDR3 is 13 residues. Trimming cost V 10 bases and J 7 bases; bases outside gene matches: 9. The CDR3 coding sequence is TGTGCCACATACGGACAGGTGGGCGGGGAGCTGTTTTTT. This encodes CATYGQVGGELFF.

J is TRBJ1-1 and V is TRBV30; D is unclear. The CDR3 has 15 amino acids. Deletions cut 2 bases from V and 3 bases from J, with 16 bases between. Per the germline V gene, CDR1 is GTSNPN and CDR2 is SVGIG (reference sequence). CDR3 in amino acids: CAWSSSMGRDTEAFF. Written as DNA, the CDR3 is TGTGCCTGGAGTTCGAGTATGGGGAGGGACACTGAAGCTTTCTTT.

This rearrangement joins TRBV25-1 to TRBJ1-5; D gene unclear. CDR3 length equals 15 residues. V was cut by 2 bases and J by 4 bases, with 12 bases left in between. Germline values: CDR1 MGHDK, CDR2 SYGVNS. Written as DNA, the CDR3 is TGTGCCAGCAGTGAAAAGGGTTTTGGAAATCAGCCCCAGCATTTT. Translation gives CASSEKGFGNQPQHF.

This clonotype was observed a handful of times. The J gene is TRBJ2-1, the V gene TRBV13; D is possibly TRBD1 (5 bases). CDR3 size: 13 residues. Germline CDR1 and CDR2: PRHDT and FYEKMQ (reference sequence). Deletions cut 6 bases from V and 6 bases from J, with 12 bases between. The CDR3 coding sequence is TGTGCCAGCAGTACAGACAGTGGCAATGAGCAGTTCTTC. The encoded protein is CASSTDSGNEQFF.

This clonotype has just a few counts. The rearrangement joins TRBV20-1 to TRBJ2-5; 7 bases are shared with TRBD1. V was clipped by 0 bases and J by 2 bases; unmatched bases: 9. Germline CDR1 is DFQATT and CDR2 is SNEGSKA (reference sequence). CDR3 length: 16 amino acids. This CDR3 is CSARDIERGPQETQYF. In DNA, the CDR3 is TGCAGTGCTAGAGATATTGAAAGGGGGCCACAAGAGACCCAGTACTTC.

This clonotype was recorded a few times. The rearrangement links TRBV7-9 to TRBJ1-5; 10 bases are a match to TRBD1. Looked up from germline, CDR1 is SEHNR and CDR2 is FQNEAQ (reference sequence). The V segment lost 11 bases and the J segment 5 bases; nucleotides outside the gene matches: 18. The CDR3 loop spans 17 amino acids. The CDR3 here is CARYGGTGVLEDQPQHF. DNA of the CDR3: TGTGCCCGCTACGGGGGGACAGGGGTGTTAGAGGATCAGCCCCAGCATTTT.

This clonotype was counted between two and nine times. The chain uses TRBV7-3 and TRBJ2-1; 8 bases align to TRBD2. The trim removed 5 bases at V and 4 bases at J, leaving 13 bases unmatched. This CDR3 spans 17 amino acids. Per germline, CDR1 SGHTA and CDR2 FQGTGA. The CDR3 DNA is TGTGCCAGCAGCCCGCTTGGAGCGGGAGCTTTATACAATGAGCAGTTCTTC. Its translation is CASSPLGAGALYNEQFF.

This clonotype was counted a few times. The rearrangement uses TRBV6-6 and TRBJ1-1; D is possibly TRBD1 (5 bases). CDR3 length: 13 amino acids. V lost 6 bases, J lost 10 bases, and 18 bases lay in between. Germline CDR1 and CDR2: MNHNY and SVGAGI (reference sequence). The CDR3 sequence is CASSPGTDVIAFF. DNA for the CDR3: TGTGCCAGCAGCCCCGGGACTGACGTGATAGCTTTCTTT.

With regard to this clonotype: One end of the junction varies from germline; a read error may be responsible. This chain links TRBV7-9 with TRBJ1-5; D perhaps matches TRBD1 (6 bases). CDR3 length equals 14 residues. Germline assignment: CDR1 SEHNR and CDR2 FQNEAQ (reference sequence). CDR3 DNA: TGTGCCAGCAGTTTAGCGACAGGTAATCAGCCCCAGCATTTT. It yields the protein CASSLATGNQPQHF.

This clonotype came up a few times. The rearrangement joins TRBV20-1 to TRBJ1-2, with a tentative D call TRBD1 (6 bases). CDR1 is DFQATT and CDR2 is SNEGSKA in the germline V gene (reference sequence). V lost 3 bases and J 4 bases, leaving 15 bases between the germline ends. The CDR3 spans 14 residues. The CDR3 nucleotides are TGCAGTGCTAGTCCGGGGGGGGGCGGCTATGGCTACACCTTC. Translating gives CSASPGGGGYGYTF.

The chain employs TRBV27 and TRBJ2-7; D uncertain. The CDR3 is made up of 13 amino acids. Germline CDR1 MNHEY, CDR2 SMNVEV (reference sequence). Trimming took off 0 bases at V and 6 bases at J, with 9 bases between the two ends. The DNA of the CDR3 is TGTGCCAGCAGTTTATCCCCCCTCCTCGAGCAGTACTTC. Protein sequence: CASSLSPLLEQYF.

This chain connects TRBV20-1 to TRBJ1-2; TRBD1 is a possible D gene (6 bases). CDR3 size: 13 residues. V was pared by 1 base and J by 4 bases, with 10 bases between. Germline assignment: CDR1 DFQATT and CDR2 SNEGSKA (reference sequence). This chain's CDR3 is CSARGGGFYGYTF. The CDR3 nucleotides read TGCAGTGCTAGAGGTGGGGGCTTCTATGGCTACACCTTC.

This clonotype was recorded a few times. The J gene is TRBJ2-2, the V gene TRBV4-1, with a possible D match to TRBD1 (5 bases). This CDR3 region has 15 residues. The germline V gene encodes CDR1 MGHRA and CDR2 YSYEKL. V was trimmed by 0 bases and J by 6 bases, leaving 11 bases between them. Written as DNA, the CDR3 is TGCGCCAGCAGCCAAGACCCAGGGTCTGCCGGGGAGCTGTTTTTT. This translates into CASSQDPGSAGELFF.

The gene calls are TRBV6-1 and TRBJ1-5; a possible D gene is TRBD1 (6 bases). The CDR3 is 15 amino acids. V was cut by 3 bases and J by 5 bases, with 14 bases left in between. Germline assignment: CDR1 MNHNS and CDR2 SASEGT. The CDR3 DNA sequence: TGTGCCAGCAGTGATGGCAGGGCAGGGGATCAGCCCCAGCATTTT. Its protein is CASSDGRAGDQPQHF.

This clonotype was detected a few times. The chain uses TRBV27 and TRBJ2-1; D is unclear. This CDR3 region has 16 residues. The V and J ends lost 0 bases and 6 bases respectively, with 15 bases between them. The V gene's germline CDR1 is MNHEY and CDR2 SMNVEV (reference sequence). CDR3 residues: CASSLSPEGVGNEQFF. CDR3 DNA sequence: TGTGCCAGCAGTTTATCGCCTGAAGGAGTTGGCAATGAGCAGTTCTTC.

CDR3 nucleotides: TGCGCCAGCCGCCACCAAGCGGGAGGGAGCTCCTACGAGCAGTACTTC. Translated: CASRHQAGGSSYEQYF. V and J are TRBV5-1 and TRBJ2-7; TRBD2 agrees at 10 bases. The V gene's germline CDR1 is SGHRS and CDR2 YFSETQ. The V gene end was trimmed by 7 bases and the J gene end by 0 bases; junction bases not matched to a gene: 10. This CDR3 region has 16 residues.

CDR3 loop: CAIGRTGSSEQYF. Here the CDR3 DNA reads TGTGCCATCGGGAGGACAGGGAGTTCCGAGCAGTACTTC. The chain has TRBV10-3 and TRBJ2-7; 8 nucleotides match TRBD1. With V trimmed by 8 bases and J by 6 bases, 9 bases remained unmatched. CDR1 ENHRY and CDR2 SYGVKD come from the germline V gene. The CDR3 covers 13 residues.

This chain uses TRBV27 with TRBJ1-4; TRBD1 matches 7 bases. In germline, CDR1 is MNHEY, CDR2 SMNVEV (reference sequence). CDR3 length: 14 residues. V lost 8 bases to trimming and J lost 1 base; unmatched junction nucleotides: 4. In DNA form, the CDR3 reads TGTGCCAGCGGAAGGGACAGAACTAATGAAAAACTGTTTTTT. Protein product: CASGRDRTNEKLFF.

The sample holds a few counts of this clonotype. This rearrangement joins TRBV27 to TRBJ1-4; D might be TRBD1 (5 bases). Per germline, CDR1 MNHEY and CDR2 SMNVEV (reference sequence). The germline V and J ends were trimmed by 8 bases and 8 bases, with 15 bases remaining between them. The CDR3 consists of 13 residues. This CDR3 is CASGRGVWEKLFF. In DNA, the CDR3 is TGTGCCAGCGGCCGAGGGGTCTGGGAAAAACTGTTTTTT. Full variable domain (remainder filled in from reference TRBV27 and TRBJ1-4): EAQVTQNPRYLITVTGKKLTVTCSQNMNHEYMSWYRQDPGLGLRQIYYSMNVEVTDKGDVPEGYKVSRKEKRNFPLILESPSPNQTSLYFCASGRGVWEKLFFGSGTQLSVL.

The V and J genes are TRBV20-1 and TRBJ2-4, with D possibly TRBD1 on 5 matching bases. The CDR3 is 15 amino acids. CDR1 and CDR2 from the germline V gene are DFQATT and SNEGSKA (reference sequence). Trimming removed 3 bases from V and 5 bases from J, with 17 bases in between. Written as DNA, the CDR3 is TGCAGTGCTAGCCGCCTGACAGAGCACCAAAACATTCAGTACTTC. Residues: CSASRLTEHQNIQYF.

The chain has TRBV27 and TRBJ2-7; D perhaps matches TRBD1 (6 bases). This CDR3 comprises 14 residues. V was shortened by 2 bases and J by 2 bases, with 10 bases between the two germline ends. The germline gives CDR1 MNHEY, CDR2 SMNVEV (reference sequence). CDR3 region: CASSLAWGPYEQYF. The CDR3 nucleotides read TGTGCCAGCAGTTTAGCATGGGGGCCCTACGAGCAGTACTTC.

This clonotype was observed a few times. The V gene is TRBV6-1, the J gene TRBJ1-2, with TRBD1 matching over 7 bases. The CDR3 loop spans 14 amino acids. Germline CDR1 and CDR2: MNHNS and SASEGT. Trimming took 6 bases from V and 2 from J; bases not matched to a gene: 6. The CDR3 DNA sequence: TGTGCCAGCAGCCGGGACAGTCCAAACTATGGCTACACCTTC. Its protein is CASSRDSPNYGYTF.

This clonotype was seen more than once but under ten times. The chain couples TRBV7-9 to TRBJ2-3; TRBD2 aligns across 11 bases. CDR1 and CDR2 (germline): SEHNR, FQNEAQ (reference sequence). The CDR3 consists of 16 residues. V lost 1 base to trimming and J lost 5 bases; unmatched junction nucleotides: 5. The CDR3 coding sequence is TGTGCCAGCAGCTTAGTCCTAGCGGGAGGTATAGATACGCAGTATTTT. Translating it yields CASSLVLAGGIDTQYF.

The chain couples TRBV6-1 to TRBJ1-2; D unclear. The germline V gene has CDR1 MNHNS and CDR2 SASEGT. V gave up 1 base and J gave up 4 bases, with 10 bases separating them. The CDR3 runs 14 residues. The CDR3 nucleotides are TGTGCCAGCAGTGAAGGACGGTTGGGCTATGGCTACACCTTC. Translating it yields CASSEGRLGYGYTF.

This chain uses TRBV28 with TRBJ1-1; maybe TRBD1 (6 bases). CDR3 size: 16 residues. Germline V lookup: CDR1 MDHEN, CDR2 SYDVKM. V lost 4 bases and J 0 bases, leaving 15 bases between the germline ends. The CDR3, as DNA: TGTGCCAGCAGTTCCCGGGACATCCAAATGAACACTGAAGCTTTCTTT. Translated: CASSSRDIQMNTEAFF. Combining the CDR3 with reference TRBV28 and TRBJ1-1 gives the whole variable domain DVKVTQSSRYLVKRTGEKVFLECVQDMDHENMFWYRQDPGLGLRLIYFSYDVKMKEKGDIPEGYSVSREKKERFSLILESASTNQTSMYLCASSSRDIQMNTEAFFGQGTRLTVV.

The gene calls are TRBV3-1 and TRBJ1-6; tentative D call: TRBD1 (5 bases). The CDR3 is 16 residues long. The ends were cut back, 2 bases at V and 1 base at J, with 9 bases in the middle. Germline lookup yields CDR1 LGHDT and CDR2 YNNKEL (reference sequence). CDR3 region: CASSQRGTSYNSPLHF. In DNA, the CDR3 is TGTGCCAGCAGCCAAAGGGGTACGTCCTATAATTCACCCCTCCACTTT.

This clonotype was counted only a few times. CDR3 bases: TGTGCCAGCAGACCAACCGGGACAGGTAACTCCTACGAGCAGTACTTC. This gives the protein CASRPTGTGNSYEQYF. The chain carries TRBV28 and TRBJ2-7; TRBD1 matches 8 bases. The CDR3 is 16 amino acids. The V segment lost 6 bases and the J segment 0 bases; nucleotides outside the gene matches: 10. Germline V gives CDR1 MDHEN, CDR2 SYDVKM.